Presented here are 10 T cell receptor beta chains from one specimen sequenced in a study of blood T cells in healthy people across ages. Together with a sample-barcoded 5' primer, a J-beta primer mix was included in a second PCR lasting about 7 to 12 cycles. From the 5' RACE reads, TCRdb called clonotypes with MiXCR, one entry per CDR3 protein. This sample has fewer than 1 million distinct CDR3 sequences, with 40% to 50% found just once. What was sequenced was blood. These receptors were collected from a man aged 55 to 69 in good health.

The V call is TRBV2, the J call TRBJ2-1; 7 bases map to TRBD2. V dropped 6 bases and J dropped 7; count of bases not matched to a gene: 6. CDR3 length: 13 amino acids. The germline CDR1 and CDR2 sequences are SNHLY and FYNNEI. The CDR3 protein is CASRETSYNEQFF. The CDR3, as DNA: TGTGCCAGCAGGGAGACTAGCTATAATGAGCAGTTCTTC. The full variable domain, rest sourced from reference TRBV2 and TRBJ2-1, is EPEVTQTPSHQVTQMGQEVILRCVPISNHLYFYWYRQILGQKVEFLVSFYNNEISEKSEIFDDQFSVERPDGSNFTLKIRSTKLEDSAMYFCASRETSYNEQFFGPGTRLTVL.

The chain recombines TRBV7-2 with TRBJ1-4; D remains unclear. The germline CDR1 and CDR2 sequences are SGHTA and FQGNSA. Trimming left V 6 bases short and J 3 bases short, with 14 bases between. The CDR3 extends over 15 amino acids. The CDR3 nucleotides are TGTGCCAGCAGTAGGGCGGGATTGGCTAATGAAAAACTGTTTTTT. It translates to CASSRAGLANEKLFF.

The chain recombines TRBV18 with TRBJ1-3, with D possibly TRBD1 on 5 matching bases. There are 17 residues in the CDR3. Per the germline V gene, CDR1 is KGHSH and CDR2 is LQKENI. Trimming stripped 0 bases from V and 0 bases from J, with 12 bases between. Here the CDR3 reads CASSPPGQQLSGNTIYF. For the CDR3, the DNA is TGTGCCAGCTCACCACCGGGGCAGCAGCTCTCTGGAAACACCATATATTTT.

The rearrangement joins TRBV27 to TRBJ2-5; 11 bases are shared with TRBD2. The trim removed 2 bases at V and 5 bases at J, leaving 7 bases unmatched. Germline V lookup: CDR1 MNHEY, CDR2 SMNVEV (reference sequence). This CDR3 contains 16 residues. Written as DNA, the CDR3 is TGTGCCAGCAGTTTAGGTAGCGGGAGGGCCGGGGAGACCCAGTACTTC. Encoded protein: CASSLGSGRAGETQYF.

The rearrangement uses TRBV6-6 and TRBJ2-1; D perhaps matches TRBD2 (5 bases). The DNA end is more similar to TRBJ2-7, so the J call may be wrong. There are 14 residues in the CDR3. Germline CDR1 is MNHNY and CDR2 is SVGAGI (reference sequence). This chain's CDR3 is CASRRESSYNEQYF. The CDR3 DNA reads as TGTGCCAGCAGGAGGGAAAGCTCCTACAATGAGCAGTACTTC.

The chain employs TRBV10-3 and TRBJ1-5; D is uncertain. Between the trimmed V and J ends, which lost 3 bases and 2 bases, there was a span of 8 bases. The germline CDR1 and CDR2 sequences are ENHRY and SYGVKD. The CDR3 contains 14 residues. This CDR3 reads CAISEGYGNQPQHF. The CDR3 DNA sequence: TGTGCCATCAGTGAAGGGTATGGCAATCAGCCCCAGCATTTT.

The CDR3 nucleotides read TGTGCCAGCAGCGTAGCCGCAACGGGGGCTGGGGCCAACGTCCTGACTTTC. Protein sequence: CASSVAATGAGANVLTF. This rearrangement joins TRBV9 to TRBJ2-6; the D gene is possibly TRBD2 (6 bases). The CDR3 length is 17 residues. Looked up from germline, CDR1 is SGDLS and CDR2 is YYNGEE. Trimming left V 0 bases short and J 2 bases short, with 12 bases between.

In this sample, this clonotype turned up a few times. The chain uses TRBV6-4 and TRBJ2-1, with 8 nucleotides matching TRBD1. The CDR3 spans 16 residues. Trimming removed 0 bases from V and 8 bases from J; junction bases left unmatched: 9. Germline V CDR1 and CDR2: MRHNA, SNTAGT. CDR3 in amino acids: CASSDSGGSGGDEQFF. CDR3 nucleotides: TGTGCCAGCAGTGACTCGGGTGGGTCAGGGGGCGATGAGCAGTTCTTC.

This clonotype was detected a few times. The DNA of the CDR3 is TGCAGTGCTAGAGATCGGGTCAGAAGCAATCAGCCCCAGCATTTT. This codes for CSARDRVRSNQPQHF. The chain has TRBV20-1 and TRBJ1-5, with unresolved D. Germline loops: CDR1 DFQATT, CDR2 SNEGSKA (reference sequence). Trimming shortened V by 0 bases and J by 1 base, and 10 bases separated the two germline ends. The CDR3 contains 15 residues.

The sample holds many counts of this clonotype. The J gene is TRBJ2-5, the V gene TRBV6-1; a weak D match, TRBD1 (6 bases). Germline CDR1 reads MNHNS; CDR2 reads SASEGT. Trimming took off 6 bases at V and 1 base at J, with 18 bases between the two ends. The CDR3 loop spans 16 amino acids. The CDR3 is CASRETEPGVQETQYF. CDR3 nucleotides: TGTGCCAGCAGGGAAACCGAGCCAGGGGTCCAAGAGACCCAGTACTTC.